This TCR beta chain is drawn from a study of blood T cells in healthy people across ages. A sample-barcoded 5' primer and a J-beta primer mix were used in a second PCR of roughly 7 to 11 cycles. A single record per CDR3 protein comes from TCRdb applying MiXCR to the 5' RACE reads. The top ten clones hold around 20% of a sample with around 710,000 distinct CDR3 sequences, 43% of them seen once. With respect to this clonotype: Compared with germline, one end of the junction differs, possibly owing to a read error.

The receptor was derived from a woman in her sixties in good health. The sequencing sample was made of blood.

The CDR3: CSVGQGDREAQYF. The DNA of the CDR3 is TGCAGCGTCGGACAGGGGGATAGAGAGGCCCAGTACTTC. J is TRBJ2-5 and V is TRBV29-1, with 10 positions matching TRBD1. There are 13 residues in the CDR3. Looked up from germline, CDR1 is SQVTM and CDR2 is ANQGSEA.